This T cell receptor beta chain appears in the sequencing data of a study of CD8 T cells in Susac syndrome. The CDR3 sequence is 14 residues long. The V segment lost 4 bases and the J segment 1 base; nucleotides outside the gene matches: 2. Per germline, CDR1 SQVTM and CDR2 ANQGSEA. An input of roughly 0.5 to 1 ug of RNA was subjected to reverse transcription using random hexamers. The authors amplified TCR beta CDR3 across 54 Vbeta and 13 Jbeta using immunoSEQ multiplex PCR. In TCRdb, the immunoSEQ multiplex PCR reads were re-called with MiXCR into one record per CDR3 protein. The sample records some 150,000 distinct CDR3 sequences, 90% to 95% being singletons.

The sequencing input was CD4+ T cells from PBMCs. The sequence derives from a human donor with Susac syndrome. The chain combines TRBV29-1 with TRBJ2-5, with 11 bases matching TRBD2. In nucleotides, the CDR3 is TGCAGCGTTGCTAGCGGGGGGCTCCAAGAGACCCAGTACTTC. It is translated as CSVASGGLQETQYF.